This TCR beta chain comes out of a study of PD-1 blockade in classical Hodgkin lymphoma. The assay was immunoSEQ multiplex PCR, and TCRdb's table has in-frame clones only and misses some. The table includes over 15,000 clones, roughly nine tenths detected once. The time point was: newly diagnosed, previously untreated cHL patient sample. Points from the study as a whole: Reports indicated that newly diagnosed patients had lower baseline TCR diversity than healthy donors did. No one has yet defined what causes the repertoire differences, which may be disease activity or prior therapy.

Comment on this clone: Its cognate antigen is unknown.

Germline CDR1 is GTSNPN and CDR2 is SVGIG (reference sequence). The CDR3 consists of 14 residues. Trimming took off 4 bases at V and 4 bases at J, with 15 bases between the two ends. This sequence joins TRBV30 and TRBJ2-3; D might be TRBD2 (7 bases). This receptor was obtained from a human donor with classical Hodgkin lymphoma. The sequenced sample consisted of peripheral blood mononuclear cells (PBMCs). CDR3 sequence reads: CAWNREGGADTQYF. CDR3 DNA sequence: TGTGCCTGGAACCGAGAGGGGGGGGCAGATACGCAGTATTTT. The full variable domain, rest sourced from reference TRBV30 and TRBJ2-3, is SQTIHQWPATLVQPVGSPLSLECTVEGTSNPNLYWYRQAAGRGLQLLFYSVGIGQISSEVPQNLSASRPQDRQFILSSKKLLLSDSGFYLCAWNREGGADTQYFGPGTRLTVL.